This is a list of T cell receptor beta chains from one sample in a study of Ad26.COV2.S vaccination and SARS-CoV-2 variants. TCRdb's table, derived via immunoSEQ multiplex PCR, lists solely in-frame clones and lacks some. The table shows 360,000 or so clones, with 75% to 90% occurring only once. The sequenced sample was peripheral blood, obtained in a trial of Ad26.COV2.S vaccine versus placebo. The receptors were sampled from a person aged 18-65 years who received the Ad26.COV2.S COVID-19 vaccine or a placebo. CDR3s include the opening cysteine and the closing phenylalanine or tryptophan. D genes are given only for firm matches. Expanded clones get a size class; other rows say once, few or many, or leave the size out.

v_call,d_call,cdr3_length,j_call,clone_size,cdr3_nt,cdr3_aa
TRBV5-1,TRBD1,15,TRBJ2-7,once,TGCGCCAGCAGCGACTTAGGACAGGCCTCCTACGAGCAGTACTTC,CASSDLGQASYEQYF
TRBV7-3,TRBD1,13,TRBJ2-1,.,TGTGCCAGCAGCTTCGACAGGGAAGGAGAGCAGTTCTTC,CASSFDREGEQFF
TRBV28,TRBD2,20,TRBJ2-2,once,TGTGCCAGCAGTTTGGCCACCATGAAGGGACTAGCGTACAACACCGGGGAGCTGTTTTTT,CASSLATMKGLAYNTGELFF
TRBV5-8,TRBD1,14,TRBJ2-4,.,TGTGCCACCCGAGACAGGGTAACCAAAAACATTCAGTACTTC,CATRDRVTKNIQYF
TRBV28,.,15,TRBJ2-5,.,TGTGCCACCGCTATAGACAGCGCCGAGCAAGAGACCCAGTACTTC,CATAIDSAEQETQYF
TRBV4-3,.,13,TRBJ2-5,.,TGCGCCAGCAGCCAAGAGGGGGCGGAGACCCAGTACTTC,CASSQEGAETQYF
TRBV7-8,.,15,TRBJ2-1,.,TGTGCCAGCAGCTTAGGCCGGACCGCCAGGAGTGAGCAGTTCTTC,CASSLGRTARSEQFF
TRBV3-1/TRBV3-2,.,14,TRBJ1-3,.,TGTGCCAGCAGCCAAGCAGGGTCTGGAAACACCATATATTTT,CASSQAGSGNTIYF
TRBV4-3,.,16,TRBJ1-2,few,TGCGCCAGCAGCCAGGCTCCGGGGGAAATCGCCTATGGCTACACCTTC,CASSQAPGEIAYGYTF
TRBV20-1,.,11,TRBJ2-7,.,TGCAGTGCTCGGAGAGTCGACGAGCAGTACTTC,CSARRVDEQYF
TRBV11-2,.,13,TRBJ1-1,.,TGTGCCAGCAGCCTAACGCTGAACACTGAAGCTTTCTTT,CASSLTLNTEAFF
TRBV23-1,TRBD1,17,TRBJ2-2,.,TGCGCCAGCAGTCAATCGAAGGGACAGCTAACCACCGGGGAGCTGTTTTTT,CASSQSKGQLTTGELFF
TRBV7-3,TRBD2,17,TRBJ2-3,.,TGTGCCAGCAGCCCTACCGGTCTAGCGGGAGTAACAGATACGCAGTATTTT,CASSPTGLAGVTDTQYF
TRBV6-5,.,14,TRBJ2-7,.,TGTGCCAGCCAGAACTTGGCGAGCCCCTACGAGCAGTACTTC,CASQNLASPYEQYF
TRBV2,.,16,TRBJ1-3,.,TGTGCCAGCACCGAGGACAGAAAGCTCTCTGGAAACACCATATATTTT,CASTEDRKLSGNTIYF
TRBV7-9,.,14,TRBJ2-1,.,TGTGCCAGCAGGGAGGGGGACGGTTACAATGAGCAGTTCTTC,CASREGDGYNEQFF
TRBV30,TRBD1,12,TRBJ1-1,.,TGTGCCTGGGGACAGGGGATCACTGAAGCTTTCTTT,CAWGQGITEAFF
TRBV4-1,.,15,TRBJ1-5,.,TGCGCCAGCAGCCAAGAACCAGGTGGGGATCAGCCCCAGCATTTT,CASSQEPGGDQPQHF
TRBV19,TRBD2,19,TRBJ2-7,.,TGTGCCAGTAGTGACCTAGCGGGAACGGGCACGGGAGGCTCCTACGAGCAGTACTTC,CASSDLAGTGTGGSYEQYF
TRBV27,TRBD2,13,TRBJ2-7,.,TGTGCCAGCAGTTTGGGGACTACCTACGAGCAGTACTTC,CASSLGTTYEQYF
TRBV6-5,.,11,TRBJ2-3,.,TGTGCCAGCAGCACCAGGAATACGCAGTATTTT,CASSTRNTQYF
TRBV5-4,.,15,TRBJ2-2,.,TGTGCCAGCAGCTCTCCGGGGACGGGGGCCGGGGAGCTGTTTTTT,CASSSPGTGAGELFF
TRBV2,.,13,TRBJ1-4,.,TGTGCCACCCGAGCGGACCTGGGGGAAAAACTGTTTTTT,CATRADLGEKLFF
TRBV14,TRBD1,12,TRBJ1-2,.,TGTGCCAGCAGCCGGACAGGGTACGGCTACACCTTC,CASSRTGYGYTF
TRBV19,.,14,TRBJ1-4,.,TGTGCCAGTAGTATAAGGGGCTCTAATGAAAAACTGTTTTTT,CASSIRGSNEKLFF
TRBV19,.,14,TRBJ1-2,.,TGTGCCAGTAGTGCTCTTGGGATGGGAGATGGCTACACCTTC,CASSALGMGDGYTF
TRBV5-1,TRBD2,16,TRBJ2-7,.,TGCGCCAGCAGCTTGGAGGTAGCGGGAGGTGCCTACGAGCAGTACTTC,CASSLEVAGGAYEQYF
TRBV12-3/TRBV12-4,.,12,TRBJ2-3,.,TGTGCCAGCAGTTCCACTACAGATACGCAGTATTTT,CASSSTTDTQYF
TRBV5-1,.,11,TRBJ2-5,.,TGCGCCAGCAGCAACCAAGAGACCCAGTACTTC,CASSNQETQYF
TRBV7-3,.,13,TRBJ2-5,.,TGTGCCAGCAGCTTAGCTAGACAAGAGACCCAGTACTTC,CASSLARQETQYF
TRBV28,TRBD1,13,TRBJ1-2,.,TGTGCCAGCAGGACGGGACAGAACTATGGCTACACCTTC,CASRTGQNYGYTF
TRBV6-5,.,13,TRBJ1-1,.,TGTGCCAGCAGTCTTCAGGGTGGCACTGAAGCTTTCTTT,CASSLQGGTEAFF
TRBV6-5,.,12,TRBJ1-1,few,TGTGCCAGCAGATCCGGAGGGACTGAAGCTTTCTTT,CASRSGGTEAFF
TRBV3-1/TRBV3-2,TRBD1,15,TRBJ1-2,.,TGTGCCAGCAGCCTCCGGACAGGGGCCAACTATGGCTACACCTTC,CASSLRTGANYGYTF
TRBV4-1,TRBD1,15,TRBJ1-1,.,TGCGCCAGCAGCCCCGGGACAGGGTTGAACACTGAAGCTTTCTTT,CASSPGTGLNTEAFF
TRBV11-2,TRBD1,17,TRBJ2-2,.,TGTGCCAGCAGCATCCGACAGGGGGCAGGGACCACCGGGGAGCTGTTTTTT,CASSIRQGAGTTGELFF
TRBV30,TRBD2,14,TRBJ2-7,.,TGTGCCTGGAGGATAGCGGGCGGGTTCTACGAGCAGTACTTC,CAWRIAGGFYEQYF
TRBV14,TRBD2,15,TRBJ2-1,.,TGTGCCAGCAGCCAAGTCCGCCTAGCGGGGGTCGAGCAGTTCTTC,CASSQVRLAGVEQFF
TRBV5-1,.,15,TRBJ2-7,.,TGCGCCAGCAGCTTGGCTCTTGGACGGCCCTACGAGCAGTACTTC,CASSLALGRPYEQYF
TRBV29-1,.,12,TRBJ1-5,.,TGCAGCGTTGGGACAAGCAGCCAGCCCCAGCATTTT,CSVGTSSQPQHF
TRBV7-8,.,13,TRBJ1-5,.,TGTGCCAGCAGCTTGGACCGCAATCAGCCCCAGCATTTT,CASSLDRNQPQHF
TRBV2,.,16,TRBJ2-1,.,TGTGCCAGCAGTGAAAAACGCGGGGGCAGGGTCAATGAGCAGTTCTTC,CASSEKRGGRVNEQFF
TRBV24-1,.,13,TRBJ2-1,.,TGTGCCACCAGTGGGGGTCATAACAATGAGCAGTTCTTC,CATSGGHNNEQFF
TRBV5-1,.,16,TRBJ2-7,.,TGCGCCAGCACCGTTGATGGGGGGGCCAGAGCCTACGAGCAGTACTTC,CASTVDGGARAYEQYF
TRBV15,.,13,TRBJ1-1,.,TGTGCCACCAGCGGGTGGGTGAACACTGAAGCTTTCTTT,CATSGWVNTEAFF
TRBV7-2,TRBD1,15,TRBJ2-1,.,TGTGCCAGCAGCTCAGTCGGGACAGACTACAATGAGCAGTTCTTC,CASSSVGTDYNEQFF
TRBV27,TRBD2,16,TRBJ2-3,.,TGTGCCAGCAGTATCCACGGACTAGAAAGCACAGATACGCAGTATTTT,CASSIHGLESTDTQYF
TRBV5-4,.,15,TRBJ2-3,.,TGTGCCAGCAGCTTGGAAGCGACTAGTGGGGATACGCAGTATTTT,CASSLEATSGDTQYF
TRBV14,.,14,TRBJ2-2,few,TGTGCCAGCTCACCGGGACCTTGGACCGGGGAGCTGTTTTTT,CASSPGPWTGELFF